Listed below are T cell receptor beta chains from one sample, sequenced in a study of CD8 T cells in Susac syndrome. MiXCR, run by TCRdb on the immunoSEQ multiplex PCR reads, gives a single entry per CDR3 protein. The sample contains about 430,000 distinct CDR3 sequences, around 85% of which appear only once. Sequencing input: CD8+ T cells from PBMCs. Receptors were obtained from a human donor with multiple sclerosis. The conserved cysteine and the conserved F or W are not part of the CDR3 here. Some rows mark clone size as missing; the rest say once, few, many or name a class of expanded clone.

V gene: TRBV9; clone size: few; CDR3 protein: ASSVGGPGNQPQH
V gene: TRBV12-3/TRBV12-4; clone size: -; CDR3 protein: ASSWQTQETQY
V gene: TRBV10-3; clone size: -; CDR3 protein: AISAGTSSYNEQF
V gene: TRBV5-1; clone size: -; CDR3 protein: ASSLGTGGIEPQH
V gene: TRBV4-1; clone size: -; CDR3 protein: ASSQETGDANQPQH
V gene: TRBV30; clone size: -; CDR3 protein: AWSYPRVSYEQY
V gene: TRBV25-1; clone size: -; CDR3 protein: ASIGQGRYTEAF
V gene: TRBV2; clone size: -; CDR3 protein: ATRQSSNYGYT
V gene: TRBV5-4; clone size: -; CDR3 protein: ASSSPEGGSYEQY
V gene: TRBV7-9; clone size: -; CDR3 protein: ASSRIGYGYT
V gene: TRBV6-5; clone size: -; CDR3 protein: ASSYERDTYNEQF
V gene: TRBV28; clone size: -; CDR3 protein: ASSSAGTDYEQY
V gene: TRBV6-2/TRBV6-3; clone size: -; CDR3 protein: ASSYSSGQIYEQY
V gene: TRBV27; clone size: -; CDR3 protein: ASSLEPGHNYEQY
V gene: TRBV7-9; clone size: -; CDR3 protein: ASSVPPTPANYGYT
V gene: TRBV5-1; clone size: once; CDR3 protein: ASRGEPTEAF
V gene: TRBV20-1; clone size: -; CDR3 protein: SARRGEGNAGELF
V gene: TRBV3-1; clone size: once; CDR3 protein: ASSHSLAGNTGELF
V gene: TRBV3-1; clone size: -; CDR3 protein: ASSRAGDTGELF
V gene: TRBV6-1; clone size: -; CDR3 protein: ASSLYPTASNQPQH
V gene: TRBV6-1; clone size: -; CDR3 protein: ASGRDRGSGANVLT
V gene: TRBV12-3/TRBV12-4; clone size: -; CDR3 protein: ASTQRGADTQY
V gene: TRBV2; clone size: -; CDR3 protein: ASEGQGASVGELF
V gene: TRBV25-1; clone size: once; CDR3 protein: ASSEYPSGSYEQY
V gene: TRBV5-4; clone size: -; CDR3 protein: ASRRGGGEQY
V gene: TRBV5-1; clone size: -; CDR3 protein: ASNEKASINRAKVTYGEQY
V gene: TRBV13; clone size: once; CDR3 protein: ASSLRAPNYEQY
V gene: TRBV19; clone size: few; CDR3 protein: ASTERVDTEAF
V gene: TRBV5-1; clone size: -; CDR3 protein: ASSYLRTDTQY
V gene: TRBV5-1; clone size: -; CDR3 protein: ASSLAQTRLAGVSYEQY
V gene: TRBV4-1; clone size: -; CDR3 protein: ASSKAGEGEQY
V gene: TRBV6-6; clone size: -; CDR3 protein: ASTEAGGSYNEQF
V gene: TRBV12-3/TRBV12-4; clone size: -; CDR3 protein: ASSLALSGRASNEQF
V gene: TRBV5-3; clone size: few; CDR3 protein: ARSFDRMDYGYT
V gene: TRBV27; clone size: -; CDR3 protein: ASKTPPRGEQY
V gene: TRBV7-8; clone size: once; CDR3 protein: ASSPGGTNYGYT
V gene: TRBV5-8; clone size: -; CDR3 protein: ASGRSLAGGLGETQY
V gene: TRBV5-5; clone size: few; CDR3 protein: ASSRTRTDTQY
V gene: TRBV7-9; clone size: -; CDR3 protein: ASSYGLAGPNTGELF
V gene: TRBV30; clone size: -; CDR3 protein: AWSVFSEQY
V gene: TRBV12-3/TRBV12-4; clone size: -; CDR3 protein: ASSPPWGEALTYNEQF
V gene: TRBV30; clone size: -; CDR3 protein: AWKETVYGYT
V gene: TRBV27; clone size: once; CDR3 protein: ASSLALPYEQY
V gene: TRBV6-1; clone size: -; CDR3 protein: ASSDPQSPSGANVLT
V gene: TRBV19; clone size: -; CDR3 protein: ATQDEAWVGSDQPQH
V gene: TRBV7-2; clone size: -; CDR3 protein: ASSLGLASSYEQY
V gene: TRBV19; clone size: -; CDR3 protein: ASSVAGTGNQPQH
V gene: TRBV15; clone size: -; CDR3 protein: ATSSWTGSSYNEQF
V gene: TRBV29-1; clone size: -; CDR3 protein: SVVPPAYTEAF
V gene: TRBV7-9; clone size: once; CDR3 protein: ASSLPGGPTDTQY
V gene: TRBV30; clone size: -; CDR3 protein: ASLRGDYGYT
V gene: TRBV27; clone size: -; CDR3 protein: ASSSLTGSDGYT
V gene: TRBV9; clone size: once; CDR3 protein: ASSVDLGTSGGASDTQY
V gene: TRBV12-3/TRBV12-4; clone size: -; CDR3 protein: ASSVSPGGQWGNEKLF
V gene: TRBV2; clone size: -; CDR3 protein: ASSAGLFSYNEQF
V gene: TRBV12-3/TRBV12-4; clone size: -; CDR3 protein: ASRRGGGNQPQH
V gene: TRBV2; clone size: -; CDR3 protein: ASSESGIQPQH